This T cell receptor (beta chain) was profiled in a study of T cell responses to AZD1222 COVID-19 vaccine. Study-wide points: Clonal diversity was possibly underestimated; the donors were predominantly white British and more often female.

CDR1 is SNHLY, CDR2 FYNNEI, per germline. The CDR3 is made up of 12 amino acids. The V end was cut by 3 bases, the J end by 3 bases, with 3 bases between. Sequencing was performed with immunoSEQ multiplex PCR; in TCRdb, only in-frame clones are kept and a portion is missing. The table includes some 130,000 clones, approximately 90% detected once. Comments on this clone: The antigen is undetermined. The sample holds other DNA sequences that translate to the same CDR3.

The source is an adult in good health. The chain is built from TRBV2 and TRBJ1-5; D gene unclear. The specimen was peripheral blood, collected on day 0 of AZD1222 vaccination. CDR3 nucleotides: TGTGCCAGCAGTGAGCCCAATCAGCCCCAGCATTTT. Translation: CASSEPNQPQHF.